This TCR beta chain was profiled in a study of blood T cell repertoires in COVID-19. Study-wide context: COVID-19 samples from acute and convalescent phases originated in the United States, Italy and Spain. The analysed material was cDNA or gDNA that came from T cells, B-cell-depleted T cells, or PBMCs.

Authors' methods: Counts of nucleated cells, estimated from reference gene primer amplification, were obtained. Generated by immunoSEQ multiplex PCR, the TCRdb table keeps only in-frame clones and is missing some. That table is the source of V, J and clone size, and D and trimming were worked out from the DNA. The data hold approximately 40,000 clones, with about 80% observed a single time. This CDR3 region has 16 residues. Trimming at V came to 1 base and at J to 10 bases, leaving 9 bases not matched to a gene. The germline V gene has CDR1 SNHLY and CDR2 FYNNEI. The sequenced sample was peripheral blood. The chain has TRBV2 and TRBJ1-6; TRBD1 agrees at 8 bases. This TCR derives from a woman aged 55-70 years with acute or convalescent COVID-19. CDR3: CASSEVRAGGGSPLHF. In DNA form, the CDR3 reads TGTGCCAGCAGTGAAGTTCGGGCAGGGGGCGGGTCACCCCTCCACTTT.